The sequence of this T cell receptor beta chain was determined in a study of blood T cell repertoires in COVID-19. Study-level information: Italy, Spain and the United States were the sources of the convalescent and acute COVID-19 samples. PBMCs, B-cell-depleted T cells, or T cells were the source of the cDNA or gDNA that made up the material.

CDR1 is GTSNPN and CDR2 is SVGIG in the germline V gene (reference sequence). This CDR3 has 13 amino acids. V trimming: 2 bases; J trimming: 8 bases; junction bases outside the gene matches: 2. In the study's own analysis: Reference gene primer amplification gave nucleated cell count estimates. Clones were sequenced by immunoSEQ multiplex PCR, and TCRdb holds only the in-frame ones, with some missing. V, J and clone size were drawn from that table, and D and trimming were deduced from the DNA. The table lists 200,000 to 250,000 clones, approximately 85% of them singletons, with under 3.5% in the top ten.

V gene TRBV30 combines with J gene TRBJ1-6, with 8 bases lining up with TRBD1. The receptor's source is a man between 45 and 60 years old who had recovered from COVID-19. Sequencing was carried out using peripheral blood. The CDR3 coding sequence is TGTGCCTGGAGTTCAGGGGGCGATTCACCCCTCCACTTT. It translates to CAWSSGGDSPLHF.